Following are 16 T cell receptor beta chains from one sample sequenced in a study of T cells in Graves' hyperthyroidism and ophthalmopathy. Authors of the study amplified TCR beta CDR3 regions from RNA transcripts. RT-PCR in the first round (using the HTBI primer set) targeted the TCR CDR3. TCRdb re-analysed the multiplex PCR reads in MiXCR, keeping a single row per CDR3 protein. There are some 180,000 distinct CDR3 sequences in the sample; 15% to 20% occur only once, and roughly 30% lies in the top ten. Input material: blood. The receptors were sampled from a woman aged 50 to 60 with Graves' hyperthyroidism.

The chain uses TRBV7-2 and TRBJ2-1, with unresolved D. Germline-derived CDR1 and CDR2 are SGHTA and FQGNSA. The CDR3 contains 16 residues. With 1 base removed from V and 4 bases from J, the gap between germline ends came to 14 bases. The CDR3: CASSLVVSLSYNEQFF. The CDR3 DNA is TGTGCCAGCAGCTTAGTTGTTAGCCTGTCTTACAATGAGCAGTTCTTC.

This clonotype was counted at least ten times. This chain connects TRBV19 to TRBJ1-6, with D possibly being TRBD1 (5 bases). From germline, CDR1 is LNHDA and CDR2 SQIVND (reference sequence). The CDR3 is made up of 15 amino acids. The V end was cut by 6 bases, the J end by 9 bases, with 18 bases between. The CDR3 protein is CASSAWGGNPSPLHF. The CDR3 coding sequence is TGTGCCAGTAGCGCATGGGGGGGGAACCCTTCACCCCTCCACTTT.

The genes are TRBV14 and TRBJ1-6; 10 positions agree with TRBD1. This CDR3 is 14 amino acids long. CDR1 is SGHDN, CDR2 FVKESK, per germline. J lost 7 bases, V lost 4 bases, and 1 base had no gene match. CDR3 loop: CASSRTGGNSPLHF. As DNA, the CDR3 is TGTGCCAGCAGCCGGACAGGGGGAAATTCACCCCTCCACTTT. The variable domain in full, with the rest retrieved from reference TRBV14 and TRBJ1-6, is EAGVTQFPSHSVIEKGQTVTLRCDPISGHDNLYWYRRVMGKEIKFLLHFVKESKQDESGMPNNRFLAERTGGTYSTLKVQPAELEDSGVYFCASSRTGGNSPLHFGNGTRLTVT.

This clonotype was detected only a few times. It may be a read error: a sequence one base away is much more abundant. V and J are TRBV27 and TRBJ2-2; D assignment may be TRBD1 or TRBD2 (6 bases each). In germline, CDR1 is MNHEY, CDR2 SMNVEV (reference sequence). The CDR3 spans 19 residues. V was pared by 5 bases and J by 4 bases, with 26 bases between. CDR3 loop: CASSPGTDFRGDITGELFF. The CDR3 DNA is TGTGCCAGCAGTCCAGGGACGGACTTTAGGGGGGACATCACCGGGGAGCTGTTTTTT.

The table lists this clonotype with many counts. The chain couples TRBV5-1 to TRBJ2-5; 9 bases fit TRBD2. The CDR3 covers 16 residues. V lost 4 bases, J lost 0 bases, and 7 bases stayed unmatched. CDR1 is SGHRS and CDR2 is YFSETQ in the germline V gene. The CDR3 here is CASSNGLAPYQETQYF. The CDR3, as DNA: TGCGCCAGCAGCAACGGACTAGCGCCCTACCAAGAGACCCAGTACTTC.

V and J are TRBV29-1 and TRBJ2-1, with TRBD1 as a possible D gene (6 bases). Germline V gene data show CDR1 as SQVTM and CDR2 as ANQGSEA. The V end was cut by 6 bases, the J end by 10 bases, with 13 bases between. The CDR3 has 11 residues. This CDR3 is CSVVGTLEQFF. CDR3 DNA sequence: TGCAGCGTGGTCGGGACATTAGAGCAGTTCTTC.

Note on this clonotype: A much larger clone lies one base from this, so it may be a read error. This chain connects TRBV2 to TRBJ2-3; D remains unclear. From germline, CDR1 is SNHLY and CDR2 FYNNEI. This CDR3 has 12 residues. The CDR3 DNA sequence: TGTGCCGGCAGCCCCGTTGGAGATACGCAGTATTTT. Residues: CAGSPVGDTQYF.

This clonotype occurred many times. The gene calls are TRBV4-2 and TRBJ2-3; TRBD2 is a possible D gene (6 bases). V shed 3 bases and J shed 0 bases, with 25 bases lying between them. This CDR3 comprises 20 residues. Germline V CDR1 and CDR2: LGHNA, YNFKEQ. The CDR3 sequence is CASSHQSPGLNAPSTDTQYF. DNA of the CDR3: TGTGCCAGCAGCCACCAGAGTCCGGGACTCAATGCACCTAGCACAGATACGCAGTATTTT.

This clonotype was found many times. The chain is built from TRBV29-1 and TRBJ1-2; 9 nucleotides agree with TRBD1. Trimming at V came to 6 bases and at J to 5 bases, leaving 10 bases not matched to a gene. CDR1 is SQVTM, CDR2 ANQGSEA, per germline. There are 14 residues in the CDR3. The CDR3 coding sequence is TGCAGCGTAACCTCAAGGACAGGGGAGTATGGCTACACCTTC. Encoded protein: CSVTSRTGEYGYTF.

This clonotype was seen repeatedly, ten times or more. The rearrangement uses TRBV24-1 and TRBJ1-5; a weak D match, TRBD1 (6 bases). Trimming stripped 4 bases from V and 9 bases from J, with 12 bases between. Germline lookup yields CDR1 KGHDR and CDR2 SFDVKD. There are 13 residues in the CDR3. The CDR3 nucleotides are TGTGCCACCAGTGAGACAGGTTTTTCGCCCCAGCATTTT. Its protein is CATSETGFSPQHF.

This chain joins TRBV9 and TRBJ1-2; no definite D call. The CDR3 covers 16 residues. Germline V gene sequence: CDR1 SGDLS, CDR2 YYNGEE. Trimming shortened V by 4 bases and J by 0 bases, and 16 bases separated the two germline ends. The CDR3: CASSPQVGLTNYGYTF. CDR3 bases: TGTGCCAGCAGCCCTCAGGTAGGGCTCACTAACTATGGCTACACCTTC.

This clonotype has ten or more counts. This rearrangement joins TRBV7-2 to TRBJ2-5; 7 nucleotides align to TRBD1. Germline V CDR1 and CDR2: SGHTA, FQGNSA. CDR3 length equals 15 residues. V lost 4 bases and J lost 5; bases outside the gene matches: 10. Written as DNA, the CDR3 is TGTGCCAGCAGCTCTTCTCCAGGGGGTGGGGAGACCCAGTACTTC. Amino acids: CASSSSPGGGETQYF.

In this sample, this clonotype turned up many times. The chain couples TRBV20-1 to TRBJ2-2; 9 bases align to TRBD1. The CDR3 covers 13 residues. J lost 7 bases, V lost 6 bases, and 6 bases had no gene match. Germline V gene data show CDR1 as DFQATT and CDR2 as SNEGSKA (reference sequence). CDR3 amino acids: CSAPDRGIGELFF. DNA for the CDR3: TGCAGTGCCCCGGACAGGGGCATCGGGGAGCTGTTTTTT.

In this sample, this clonotype turned up many times. V is TRBV18 and J is TRBJ1-2; tentative D call: TRBD1 (6 bases). The germline V gene has CDR1 KGHSH and CDR2 LQKENI. The length of the CDR3 is 16 residues. V lost 0 bases, J lost 4 bases, and 15 bases lay in between. CDR3 nucleotides: TGTGCCAGCTCACCACCTTTGACGACAGGAGGCTATGGCTACACCTTC. Translation: CASSPPLTTGGYGYTF.

This chain connects TRBV12-3 or TRBV12-4 to TRBJ2-5; D is possibly TRBD1 or TRBD2 (6 bases each). Trimming removed 8 bases at V and 5 bases at J, with 18 bases between. The CDR3 is made up of 14 amino acids. The CDR3 DNA reads TGTGCCAGCGTTCCGGGGGCAGCGAGGGAGACCCAGTACTTC. It codes for CASVPGAARETQYF.

This clonotype was recorded a few times. The chain is built from TRBV29-1 and TRBJ1-2; D may be TRBD1 (6 bases). The CDR3 runs 14 residues. Deletions cut 7 bases from V and 3 bases from J, with 18 bases between. Germline CDR1 and CDR2: SQVTM and ANQGSEA. In DNA, the CDR3 is TGCAGCGCCGACTCCAGGGGATCGGACTATGGCTACACCTTC. Its protein product is CSADSRGSDYGYTF.